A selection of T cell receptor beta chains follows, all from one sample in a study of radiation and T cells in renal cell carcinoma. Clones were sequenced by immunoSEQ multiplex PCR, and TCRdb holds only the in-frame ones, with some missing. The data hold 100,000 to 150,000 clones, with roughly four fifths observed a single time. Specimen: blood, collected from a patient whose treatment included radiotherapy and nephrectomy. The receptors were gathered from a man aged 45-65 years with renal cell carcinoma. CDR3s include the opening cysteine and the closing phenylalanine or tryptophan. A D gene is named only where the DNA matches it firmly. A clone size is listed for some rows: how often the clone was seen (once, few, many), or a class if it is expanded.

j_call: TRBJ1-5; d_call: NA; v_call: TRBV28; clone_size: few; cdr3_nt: TGTGCCAGCAGAGAACAGGGTTATAGCAATCAGCCCCAGCATTTT; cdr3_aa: CASREQGYSNQPQHF
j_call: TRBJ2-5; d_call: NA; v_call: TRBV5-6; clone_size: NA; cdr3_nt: TGTGCCAGCAGCCTAGTGGGGGTGACACAAGAGACCCAGTACTTC; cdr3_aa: CASSLVGVTQETQYF
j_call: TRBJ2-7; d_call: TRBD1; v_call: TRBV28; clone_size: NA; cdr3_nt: TGTGCCAGCAGTTTATTTCGACAGGGGGCTTTGGGTTACGAGCAGTACTTC; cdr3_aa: CASSLFRQGALGYEQYF
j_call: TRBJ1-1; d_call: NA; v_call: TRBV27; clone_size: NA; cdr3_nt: TGTGCCAGCAGTTCCGGGGGCACTGAAGCTTTCTTT; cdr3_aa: CASSSGGTEAFF
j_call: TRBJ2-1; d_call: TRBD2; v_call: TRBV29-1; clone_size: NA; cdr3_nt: TGCAGCGCCCTAAGCGGGAGGGCTAACAATGAGCAGTTCTTC; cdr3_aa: CSALSGRANNEQFF
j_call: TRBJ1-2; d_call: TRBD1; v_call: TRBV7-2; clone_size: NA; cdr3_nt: TGTGCCAGCCATAGCATGGGACAGGGGGCGTGGGGCTACACCTTC; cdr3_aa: CASHSMGQGAWGYTF
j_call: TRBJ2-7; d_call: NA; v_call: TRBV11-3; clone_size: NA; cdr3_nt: TGTGCCAGGGACAAGAGGGGTGCATTAGAGTACGAGCAGTACTTC; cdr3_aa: CARDKRGALEYEQYF
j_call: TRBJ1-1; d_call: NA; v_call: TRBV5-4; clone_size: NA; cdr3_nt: TGTGCCAGCAGCCTTCGACAGAACACTGAAGCTTTCTTT; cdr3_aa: CASSLRQNTEAFF
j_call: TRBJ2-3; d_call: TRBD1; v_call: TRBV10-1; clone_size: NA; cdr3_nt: TGCGCCAGCAGTCCGGGACAGGGGCACGATACGCAGTATTTT; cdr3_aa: CASSPGQGHDTQYF
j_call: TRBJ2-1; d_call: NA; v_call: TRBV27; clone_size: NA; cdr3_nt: TGTGCCAGCAGTTTATTTAAGGGTAACAATGAGCAGTTCTTC; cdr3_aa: CASSLFKGNNEQFF
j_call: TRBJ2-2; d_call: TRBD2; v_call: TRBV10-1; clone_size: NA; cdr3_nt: TGCGCCAGCAGTAGCGGGAGTAAGGGGGAGCTGTTTTTT; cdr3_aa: CASSSGSKGELFF
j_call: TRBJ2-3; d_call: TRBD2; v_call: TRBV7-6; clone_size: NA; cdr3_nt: TGTGCCAGCAGCTTGGGAACTAGCGGGGTCTCGGATACGCAGTATTTT; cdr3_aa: CASSLGTSGVSDTQYF
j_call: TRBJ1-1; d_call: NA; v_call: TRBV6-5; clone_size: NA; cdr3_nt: TGTGCCAGCAGTTACGTGGGGTCTCTGAACACTGAAGCTTTCTTT; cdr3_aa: CASSYVGSLNTEAFF
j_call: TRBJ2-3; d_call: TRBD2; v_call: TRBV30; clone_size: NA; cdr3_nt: TGTGCCTGGAGTGTTCTAGCGGGAGCTACAGATACGCAGTATTTT; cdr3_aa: CAWSVLAGATDTQYF
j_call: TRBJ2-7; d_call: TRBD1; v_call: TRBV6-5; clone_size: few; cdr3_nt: TGTGCCAGCAGTTTCGACAGGGATATAACCTACGAGCAGTACTTC; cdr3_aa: CASSFDRDITYEQYF
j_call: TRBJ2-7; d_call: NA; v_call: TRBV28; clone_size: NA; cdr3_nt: TGTGCCAGCAGATCTGACCACTACGAGCAGTACTTC; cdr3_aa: CASRSDHYEQYF
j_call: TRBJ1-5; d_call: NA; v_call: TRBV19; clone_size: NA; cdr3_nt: TGTGCCAGTAGTCCCCCCCCCGAGGTGGTGGGTGTAGGCCAGCCCCAGCATTTT; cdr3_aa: CASSPPPEVVGVGQPQHF
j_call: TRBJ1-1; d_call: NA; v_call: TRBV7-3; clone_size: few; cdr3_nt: TGTGCCAGCAGCTTAATGACTGGGAGAACTGAAGCTTTCTTT; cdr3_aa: CASSLMTGRTEAFF
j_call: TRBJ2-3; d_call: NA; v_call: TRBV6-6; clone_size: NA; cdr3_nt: TGTGCCAGCGGACAGACTATGTTCGATACGCAGTATTTT; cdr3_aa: CASGQTMFDTQYF
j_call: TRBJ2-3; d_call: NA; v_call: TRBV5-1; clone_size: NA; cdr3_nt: TGCGCCAGCAGTTCAGGGTCCGTTTTAACAGATACGCAGTATTTT; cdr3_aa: CASSSGSVLTDTQYF
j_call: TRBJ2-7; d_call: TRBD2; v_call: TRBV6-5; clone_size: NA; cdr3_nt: TGTGCCAGCAGTTATAGCGGGAGGGCCGACGAGCAGTACTTC; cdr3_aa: CASSYSGRADEQYF
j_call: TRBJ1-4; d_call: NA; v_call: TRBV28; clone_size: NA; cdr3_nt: TGTGCCAGCAGTTTAGTGGGGGGCGCGACTAGCCCTGAAAAACTGTTTTTT; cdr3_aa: CASSLVGGATSPEKLFF
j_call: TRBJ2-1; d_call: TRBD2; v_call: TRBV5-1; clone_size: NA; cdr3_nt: TGCGCCAGCAGCCTCGGGGGTAGCGGGAGAGTTGAGCAGTTCTTC; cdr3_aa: CASSLGGSGRVEQFF
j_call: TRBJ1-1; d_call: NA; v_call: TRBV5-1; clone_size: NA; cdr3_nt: TGCGCCAGCAGCTTGGCCGTAACAGGAATGAACACTGAAGCTTTCTTT; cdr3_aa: CASSLAVTGMNTEAFF
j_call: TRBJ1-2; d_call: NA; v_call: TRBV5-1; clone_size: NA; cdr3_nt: TGCGCCAGCAGCGTGAGAGACACAGGAGGTGACTATGGCTACACCTTC; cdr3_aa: CASSVRDTGGDYGYTF
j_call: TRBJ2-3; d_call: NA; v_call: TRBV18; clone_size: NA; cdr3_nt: TGTGCCAGCTCACCACCGGCATTAACAGATACGCAGTATTTT; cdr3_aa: CASSPPALTDTQYF
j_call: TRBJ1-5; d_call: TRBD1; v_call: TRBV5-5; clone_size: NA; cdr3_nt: TGTGCCAGCAGGCCGACGGACAGGCTCAATCAGCCCCAGCATTTT; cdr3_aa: CASRPTDRLNQPQHF
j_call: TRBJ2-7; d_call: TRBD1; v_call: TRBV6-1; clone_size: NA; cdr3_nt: TGTGCCACCAAAGGGCAGGGGGCGTGGGAGCAGTACTTC; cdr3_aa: CATKGQGAWEQYF
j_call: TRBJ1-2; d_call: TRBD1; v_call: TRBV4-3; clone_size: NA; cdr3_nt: TGCGCCAGCAGCCAACTGAGAGGAGCAGGGGGCCAGGGCTACACCTTC; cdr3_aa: CASSQLRGAGGQGYTF
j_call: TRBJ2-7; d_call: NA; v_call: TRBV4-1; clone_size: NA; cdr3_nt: TGCGCCAGCAGCCAGGGTTGGTCTTTTAACAACAGGATCCCCTACGAGCAGTACTTC; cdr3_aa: CASSQGWSFNNRIPYEQYF
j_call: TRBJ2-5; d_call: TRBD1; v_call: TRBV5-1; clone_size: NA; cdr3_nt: TGCGCCAGCAGCATACAGGGGGAAAGTGGTGAGCAGTACTTC; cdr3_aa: CASSIQGESGEQYF